These 28 T cell receptor beta chains came from one sample sequenced in a study of blood T cell repertoires in COVID-19. Repertoires were generated with immunoSEQ multiplex PCR, while TCRdb's copy carries only in-frame clones and drops some. The sample yields around 310,000 clones, 70% to 90% seen once. The sequencing input was PBMCs or T cells enriched from blood (not recorded which). The receptor source for this set is a woman aged 35 to 49 who had recovered from COVID-19.

This clone was observed once. The CDR3 DNA is TGTGCCAGCAGACCTAGGACAGGGGATAATTCACCCCTCCACTTT. Protein sequence: CASRPRTGDNSPLHF. This chain joins TRBV2 and TRBJ1-6; 9 positions agree with TRBD1. The CDR3 spans 15 residues. Germline-derived CDR1 and CDR2 are SNHLY and FYNNEI. Trimming cost V 6 bases and J 5 bases; bases outside gene matches: 5.

This clone was seen just once. The chain has TRBV5-1 and TRBJ2-1, with 9 bases aligning to TRBD1. This CDR3 has 15 amino acids. V lost 6 bases, J lost 3 bases, and 7 bases stayed unmatched. Germline V gene sequence: CDR1 SGHRS, CDR2 YFSETQ. Here the CDR3 reads CASKPGQGSYNEQFF. The CDR3 DNA follows: TGCGCCAGCAAACCGGGACAGGGCAGCTACAATGAGCAGTTCTTC.

The chain uses TRBV7-2 and TRBJ1-3; the match to TRBD1 covers 7 bases. Looked up from germline, CDR1 is SGHTA and CDR2 is FQGNSA. V shed 4 bases and J 4 bases; nucleotides not matched to a gene: 4. The CDR3 extends over 14 amino acids. CDR3 nucleotides: TGTGCCAGCAGCTCGGCAGGGGGGGGAAACACCATATATTTT. This codes for CASSSAGGGNTIYF.

CDR3 DNA sequence: TGTGCCAGCAGTGCGAGCGGGGGGCCTCAAGAGACCCAGTACTTC. Protein: CASSASGGPQETQYF. This sequence joins TRBV2 and TRBJ2-5; TRBD2 aligns across 9 bases. V lost 4 bases and J lost 2; bases outside the gene matches: 5. This CDR3 is built from 15 residues. CDR1 and CDR2 from the germline V gene are SNHLY and FYNNEI.

Here the CDR3 DNA reads TGTGCCAGCAGCGTAGCTGGCGGGAGGGAACAAGAGACCCAGTACTTC. Translating gives CASSVAGGREQETQYF. The rearrangement joins TRBV9 to TRBJ2-5; TRBD2 matches 9 bases. The CDR3 length is 16 residues. The ends lost 0 bases at V and 2 bases at J; junction bases unmatched: 5. CDR1 and CDR2 from the germline V gene are SGDLS and YYNGEE.

V and J are TRBV6-2 or TRBV6-3 and TRBJ1-5; the D gene is possibly TRBD1 (5 bases). Germline V lookup: CDR1 MNHEY, CDR2 SVGEGT. This CDR3 comprises 14 residues. V shed 3 bases and J shed 3 bases, with 9 bases lying between them. The CDR3 reads CASSYWGPNQPQHF. CDR3 in DNA: TGTGCCAGCAGTTATTGGGGCCCCAATCAGCCCCAGCATTTT.

The rearrangement links TRBV7-3 to TRBJ2-1, with 11 bases aligning to TRBD1. Germline V lookup: CDR1 SGHTA, CDR2 FQGTGA. The V segment lost 3 bases and the J segment 0 bases; nucleotides outside the gene matches: 7. This CDR3 region has 18 residues. The CDR3 nucleotides read TGTGCCAGCAGCTTGCTGGGACAGGGGGTAGTCTCCTACAATGAGCAGTTCTTC. This encodes CASSLLGQGVVSYNEQFF.

The chain recombines TRBV11-3 with TRBJ2-2; D not resolved. Germline V gives CDR1 SGHNT, CDR2 YENEEA. Trimming cost V 7 bases and J 6 bases, with 15 bases left between them. This CDR3 has 14 residues. CDR3 in amino acids: CASTSPVTPGELFF. The CDR3 DNA sequence: TGTGCCAGCACCTCCCCTGTCACACCCGGGGAGCTGTTTTTT.

V usage is TRBV2 and J usage is TRBJ2-2; TRBD2 is a possible D gene (6 bases). Germline V gene lookup returns CDR1 SNHLY and CDR2 FYNNEI. The V end was cut by 6 bases, the J end by 4 bases, with 15 bases between. The CDR3 loop spans 15 amino acids. The CDR3 region is CASRKVAVGTGELFF. The CDR3, as DNA: TGTGCCAGCAGGAAGGTAGCGGTGGGCACCGGGGAGCTGTTTTTT.

This rearrangement joins TRBV28 to TRBJ1-5; 9 bases fit TRBD1. The ends lost 7 bases at V and 3 bases at J; junction bases unmatched: 13. Germline V gene lookup returns CDR1 MDHEN and CDR2 SYDVKM. The CDR3 spans 17 residues. Here the CDR3 reads CASIDLPGQGVNQPQHF. CDR3 DNA sequence: TGTGCCAGCATCGATCTACCGGGACAGGGAGTCAATCAGCCCCAGCATTTT.

V gene TRBV29-1 combines with J gene TRBJ1-2; weak D call: TRBD1 (6 bases). Germline lookup yields CDR1 SQVTM and CDR2 ANQGSEA. The V gene lost 6 bases and the J gene lost 2 bases, with 19 bases spanning the gap. The CDR3 loop spans 15 amino acids. Written as DNA, the CDR3 is TGCAGCGTCACCCACCGGGACACCAAAAACTATGGCTACACCTTC. Its translation: CSVTHRDTKNYGYTF.

The rearrangement uses TRBV5-4 and TRBJ1-1; D might be TRBD1 (6 bases). The germline V and J ends were trimmed by 2 bases and 2 bases, with 13 bases remaining between them. The germline V gene encodes CDR1 SGHNT and CDR2 YYREEE (reference sequence). The CDR3 runs 15 residues. CDR3 DNA sequence: TGTGCCAGCAGCTTCGCCGGGACATTAAACACTGAAGCTTTCTTT. Its protein product is CASSFAGTLNTEAFF.

This clone was seen a few times. The V call is TRBV11-2, the J call TRBJ2-2, with D perhaps matching TRBD2 (6 bases). This CDR3 has 16 amino acids. Trimming cost V 1 base and J 4 bases, with 13 bases left between them. Germline V CDR1 and CDR2: SGHAT, FQNNGV. The CDR3 region is CASSLVSSGGTGELFF. CDR3 DNA: TGTGCCAGCAGCTTAGTTTCGTCCGGGGGCACCGGGGAGCTGTTTTTT.

This rearrangement joins TRBV10-3 to TRBJ1-2; D is unresolved. The germline CDR1 and CDR2 sequences are ENHRY and SYGVKD. V lost 0 bases, J lost 2 bases, and 4 bases lay in between. CDR3 size: 13 residues. CDR3 sequence (DNA): TGTGCCATCAGTGAGTCGCAGAACTATGGCTACACCTTC. Protein sequence: CAISESQNYGYTF.

The rearrangement uses TRBV7-3 and TRBJ2-5; 8 nucleotides agree with TRBD2. The CDR3 has 15 residues. Unmatched junction bases numbered 5, after V lost 1 base and J lost 4 bases. CDR1 and CDR2 (germline): SGHTA, FQGTGA. CDR3: CASSLRAGVGETQYF. DNA of the CDR3: TGTGCCAGCAGCTTAAGAGCGGGGGTTGGAGAGACCCAGTACTTC.

This chain joins TRBV5-1 and TRBJ2-2, with a possible D match to TRBD1 (6 bases). This CDR3 contains 15 residues. Germline CDR1 and CDR2: SGHRS and YFSETQ. Trimming shortened V by 4 bases and J by 5 bases, and 15 bases separated the two germline ends. The CDR3 sequence: CASSATGSSTGELFF. CDR3 coding DNA: TGCGCCAGCAGCGCGACAGGTTCGAGTACCGGGGAGCTGTTTTTT.

The chain joins TRBV9 to TRBJ1-6; possibly TRBD1 for D (6 bases). The CDR3 extends over 15 amino acids. Trimming took 0 bases from V and 10 from J, leaving 14 bases between them. Per germline, CDR1 SGDLS and CDR2 YYNGEE. This CDR3 is CASSVEDSGDSPLHF. Here the CDR3 DNA reads TGTGCCAGCAGCGTAGAAGATTCAGGGGACTCACCCCTCCACTTT.

CDR3 region: CASSRNTGNYGYTF. DNA for the CDR3: TGTGCCAGCAGCCGTAATACAGGGAACTATGGCTACACCTTC. The chain has TRBV7-2 and TRBJ1-2; tentatively, D is TRBD1 (6 bases). V was shortened by 5 bases and J by 2 bases, with 12 bases between the two germline ends. CDR1 and CDR2 (germline): SGHTA, FQGNSA. The CDR3 is 14 amino acids.

The chain employs TRBV7-6 and TRBJ2-3; TRBD1 agrees at 9 bases. The CDR3 runs to 17 residues. The V gene end was trimmed by 5 bases and the J gene end by 6 bases; junction bases not matched to a gene: 15. The germline V gene encodes CDR1 SGHVS and CDR2 FNYEAQ. The CDR3, as DNA: TGTGCCAGCAGCCCATACCCGCTGGACAGGGGTTTCGATACGCAGTATTTT. Protein sequence: CASSPYPLDRGFDTQYF.

In regard to this clone: The identical CDR3 is also encoded by other nucleotide sequences in the sample. The V gene is TRBV28, the J gene TRBJ2-7; TRBD1 aligns across 8 bases. The CDR3 covers 14 residues. The germline gives CDR1 MDHEN, CDR2 SYDVKM. V was pared by 7 bases and J by 0 bases, with 5 bases of the junction left unmatched. The CDR3 spells CASITGGSSYEQYF. The CDR3 DNA sequence: TGTGCCAGCATCACAGGGGGGAGCTCCTACGAGCAGTACTTC.

In DNA form, the CDR3 reads TGTGCCAGCTCACCAGCGGGATTTAATGAAAAACTGTTTTTT. It specifies CASSPAGFNEKLFF. The gene calls are TRBV18 and TRBJ1-4; D remains unclear. In germline, CDR1 is KGHSH, CDR2 LQKENI. This CDR3 has 14 residues. V lost 2 bases, J lost 4 bases, and 8 bases lay in between.

This chain joins TRBV9 and TRBJ1-5; a weak D match, TRBD1 (6 bases). CDR1 and CDR2 from the germline V gene are SGDLS and YYNGEE. V lost 0 bases, J lost 2 bases, and 12 bases lay in between. This CDR3 spans 16 amino acids. The CDR3 DNA follows: TGTGCCAGCAGCGTAGGGCAGGGGTCGGGCAATCAGCCCCAGCATTTT. Translation gives CASSVGQGSGNQPQHF. The full variable domain, its missing parts supplied by reference TRBV9 and TRBJ1-5, is DSGVTQTPKHLITATGQRVTLRCSPRSGDLSVYWYQQSLDQGLQFLIQYYNGEERAKGNILERFSAQQFPDLHSELNLSSLELGDSALYFCASSVGQGSGNQPQHFGDGTRLSIL.

This chain uses TRBV6-5 with TRBJ1-6; 9 nucleotides match TRBD1. Germline trimming cut 2 bases from V and 9 bases from J; bases unmatched to any gene: 8. Germline lookup yields CDR1 MNHEY and CDR2 SVGAGI. This CDR3 contains 16 residues. This CDR3 reads CASSYGRQGVSSPLHF. Written as DNA, the CDR3 is TGTGCCAGCAGTTACGGAAGACAGGGGGTATCTTCACCCCTCCACTTT.

This clone was counted once. This chain joins TRBV7-9 and TRBJ2-2, with TRBD1 as a possible D gene (6 bases). CDR3 length equals 16 residues. The germline CDR1 and CDR2 sequences are SEHNR and FQNEAQ (reference sequence). The ends were cut back, 2 bases at V and 0 bases at J, with 10 bases in the middle. This chain's CDR3 is CASSLRQVSNTGELFF. The CDR3 DNA sequence: TGTGCCAGCAGCTTAAGACAGGTATCGAACACCGGGGAGCTGTTTTTT.

This clone was found a few times. V is TRBV30 and J is TRBJ1-1; 7 bases line up with TRBD1. The germline V gene encodes CDR1 GTSNPN and CDR2 SVGIG (reference sequence). Germline trimming cut 3 bases from V and 9 bases from J; bases unmatched to any gene: 7. This CDR3 is 12 amino acids long. Here the CDR3 reads CAWSRGEEKAFF. CDR3 nucleotides: TGTGCCTGGAGCAGGGGGGAGGAGAAAGCTTTCTTT. Together with reference TRBV30 and TRBJ1-1, the CDR3 gives the full variable domain: SQTIHQWPATLVQPVGSPLSLECTVEGTSNPNLYWYRQAAGRGLQLLFYSVGIGQISSEVPQNLSASRPQDRQFILSSKKLLLSDSGFYLCAWSRGEEKAFFGQGTRLTVV.

In DNA form, the CDR3 reads TGCGCCGGACAGGGACACTCTGGAAACACCATATATTTT. Its translation is CAGQGHSGNTIYF. V usage is TRBV10-1 and J usage is TRBJ1-3, with 8 bases fitting TRBD1. Germline loops: CDR1 WNHNN, CDR2 SYGVQD (reference sequence). There are 13 residues in the CDR3. Losses at the gene ends were 11 bases for V and 0 bases for J; bases not matched to a gene: 3.

The rearrangement uses TRBV7-3 and TRBJ2-1; D is uncertain. The CDR3 covers 13 residues. V gave up 3 bases and J gave up 7 bases, with 10 bases separating them. Germline loops: CDR1 SGHTA, CDR2 FQGTGA. CDR3 coding DNA: TGTGCCAGCAGCTTTGAAGTGAGGAATGAGCAGTTCTTC. Protein: CASSFEVRNEQFF.

The chain joins TRBV21-1 to TRBJ2-5; the DNA was not compared with TRBD2, the D call given in the table. TRBV21-1 is classified as a pseudogene. This CDR3 has 16 residues. This CDR3 reads CASSKRDRWPQETQYF. The CDR3 region has the DNA TGTGCCAGCAGCAAGCGGGATAGGTGGCCCCAAGAGACCCAGTACTTC.